This T cell receptor beta chain appears in the sequencing data of a study of shared T cell receptors in the human thymus. TCRdb keeps only in-frame clones here, not all; method: immunoSEQ multiplex PCR. The sample includes roughly 700,000 clones, 70% to 90% of them seen just once. V trimming: 4 bases; J trimming: 1 base; junction bases outside the gene matches: 19. Germline V gene lookup returns CDR1 LGHNA and CDR2 YNFKEQ. The CDR3 is made up of 19 amino acids. This same sample was also taken into another study, of human thymus T cells.

This receptor was identified in a boy less than two years old with a congenital heart defect. This chain joins TRBV4-2 and TRBJ2-7; 7 bases line up with TRBD2. The sequenced sample was thymocytes. CDR3 region: CASSPQGSGAARPSYEQYF. As DNA, the CDR3 is TGTGCCAGCAGCCCCCAAGGGAGCGGGGCGGCACGTCCGTCCTACGAGCAGTACTTC.